This T cell receptor (beta chain) was retrieved from a study of blood T cell repertoires in COVID-19 (dated by TCRdb to 2020 to 2021). For the study in its entirety: Samples covering the acute and convalescent phases of COVID-19 were provided by collaborators in the United States, Italy and Spain. The material from the prospective study consisted of cDNA or gDNA derived from T cells, B-cell-depleted T cells, or PBMCs. The dataset comprised deeply sampled blood TCRbeta repertoires from subjects exposed to, actively infected with, or recovered from COVID-19. The repertoires were released in a freely available public database intended as a resource for research on the immune response to SARS-CoV-2. Samples were obtained from the ongoing ImmuneRACE study (first 160 participants) and from about 1,300 subjects provided by 6 global collaborators. Sample metadata almost always included a de-identified subject ID, COVID-19 status, age in years and sex. Where available, HLA class I and class II types were taken from metadata supplied by the sample provider and were not determined by assay-based typing. General conclusions and limits of the study: The amount of clinical and demographic metadata varied by source and participant and was provided uncurated.

Participants in the prospective study were enrolled through a virtual design, were aged roughly 18 to 90 years, and lived in fewer than 30 United States geographic areas. Cohort assignment in the prospective study relied on participant-reported clinical history from a screening survey and a study questionnaire. Each participant in the prospective study had whole blood, serum and a nasopharyngeal or oropharyngeal swab collected by mobile phlebotomists. Prospective study participants could optionally give additional blood draws and questionnaires over a roughly 2-month period. Prospective study blood samples were shipped either frozen or at room temperature before DNA extraction. Of note for this clone: Its specific antigen is unknown. No base quality information exists; no much larger clone differs at one position.

TCRbeta CDR3 regions were amplified from genomic DNA using the immunoSEQ Assay, a bias-controlled multiplex PCR. From the authors' description of their analysis: The number of nucleated cells in each sample was estimated from the amplification of reference gene primers within the assay. To quantify the absolute abundance of each unique TCRbeta CDR3 rearrangement, sequence reads were collapsed and filtered. For each sample, productive Simpson clonality was calculated as the square root of Simpson's diversity index across productive rearrangements. TCRdb re-hosts the immuneACCESS table, in-frame sequences only. Its copies lack some clones; in the studies checked, an unresolved V gene accounts for under half of them, and the cause for the rest is not known. Clonal size and the V and J genes are those of that table, whereas D and trimming came from the DNA. Within this sample are roughly 180,000 clones, with 81% of them counted one time only. Around 5.1% of the sample belongs to the ten largest clones.

Spanning cysteine to phenylalanine, the CDR3 consists of 18 amino acids. The read is trimmed to its CDR3 DNA, 54 bases read in frame from base 1. The germline V gene (reference sequence) yields LNHNV for CDR1 and YYDKDF for CDR2. Trimming removed 5 bases from V and 0 bases from J; the gene matches leave 7 bases unexplained. The rearrangement combines TRBV15 with TRBJ2-1; 13 of the junction bases match TRBD2. This TCR derives from a woman aged 40 to 50 with acute COVID-19. Sequenced input: PBMCs or T cells enriched from blood (not recorded which). The CDR3 protein is CATSGGTSGVSSYNEQFF. The DNA reads TGTGCCACCAGCGGCGGGACTAGCGGGGTGAGCTCCTACAATGAGCAGTTCTTC.